This TCR beta chain was recorded in a study of cytomegalovirus exposure and HLA in healthy donors. Study findings and constraints: Analyses of presence/absence relied on an assumption of roughly uniform sequencing depth across donors.

Primers for the PCR totalled 60 Vbeta and 13 Jbeta. Authors' data handling: Unique TCR beta chains numbered approximately 80 million in a later analysis, with 10 million to 14 million shared. Profiled with immunoSEQ multiplex PCR; TCRdb holds only in-frame clones, not every one. That table is the source of V, J and clone size, and D and trimming were worked out from the DNA. The sample includes 100,000 to 150,000 clones, about 62% of them seen just once. Trimming left V 0 bases short and J 2 bases short, with 23 bases between. CDR1 and CDR2 (germline): LGHNT, FRNRAP. This CDR3 comprises 19 residues. In regard to this clone: Antigen unknown.

The sample comprised PBMCs. This sequence was found in a woman in her forties in good health and CMV-seropositive. The chain has TRBV12-5 and TRBJ2-7; D gene uncertain. Here the CDR3 DNA reads TGTGCTAGTGGTTTGGTGTTTTGGGCCCAGTCACGAGAACCCTACGAGCAGTACTTC. Its translation: CASGLVFWAQSREPYEQYF.